The next 16 T cell receptor beta chains were all read from a single sample in a study of metastatic and nonmetastatic thyroid tumors. Every patient was untreated before thyroid surgery. TCRdb ran MiXCR on the PCR reads. This table has over 20,000 clones, about a quarter appearing once. Sequenced: blood. Receptors originate from a female donor with papillary thyroid cancer or a benign thyroid nodule (not recorded which). Some clones in this sample may be carry-over from other donors' samples.

This clone was seen many times. The chain joins TRBV30 to TRBJ1-2; D uncertain. Germline V gives CDR1 GTSNPN, CDR2 SVGIG (reference sequence). The CDR3 covers 12 residues. Trimming stripped 3 bases from V and 8 bases from J, with 13 bases between. CDR3 loop: CAWRFGLQGYTF. CDR3 bases: TGTGCCTGGAGGTTCGGACTGCAAGGCTACACCTTC.

This clone is medium-sized (0.01 to 0.1%) in the sample. The genes are TRBV30 and TRBJ1-4; D gene unclear. V lost 0 bases, J lost 10 bases, and 15 bases lay in between. This CDR3 is built from 14 residues. CDR1 is GTSNPN and CDR2 is SVGIG in the germline V gene (reference sequence). The CDR3 loop is CAWSVDRTRAKLFF. CDR3 sequence (DNA): TGTGCCTGGAGTGTAGACCGAACAAGGGCAAAACTGTTTTTT.

This clone has a count of ten or more. The chain combines TRBV28 with TRBJ2-7; D gene ambiguous. There are 12 residues in the CDR3. Trimming pared 4 bases from V and 5 bases from J, leaving 9 bases between. Germline-derived CDR1 and CDR2 are MDHEN and SYDVKM. As DNA, the CDR3 is TGTGCCAGCAGTTCCCTGACGGACGAGCAGTACTTC. Protein: CASSSLTDEQYF.

The chain uses TRBV6-1 and TRBJ1-4; D unclear. V was pared by 6 bases and J by 9 bases, with 20 bases between. The CDR3 runs to 15 residues. CDR1 and CDR2 from the germline V gene are MNHNS and SASEGT. The CDR3 nucleotides are TGTGCCAGCAGACTGGACCGATCAACTATTCAAAAACTGTTTTTT. Residues: CASRLDRSTIQKLFF.

V is TRBV11-2 and J is TRBJ1-5; TRBD1 might be the D (5 bases). CDR1 is SGHAT and CDR2 is FQNNGV in the germline V gene. CDR3 length: 15 residues. The ends were cut back, 1 base at V and 3 bases at J, with 10 bases in the middle. This CDR3 reads CASSLAAGPNQPQHF. DNA for the CDR3: TGTGCCAGCAGCTTAGCAGCAGGGCCCAATCAGCCCCAGCATTTT.

The chain uses TRBV6-2 or TRBV6-3 and TRBJ2-7; 11 nucleotides line up with TRBD2. J lost 5 bases, V lost 2 bases, and 8 bases had no gene match. Germline lookup yields CDR1 MNHEY and CDR2 SVGEGT. The CDR3 length is 16 residues. The CDR3 coding sequence is TGTGCCAGCAGTTACGGCGGCCTAGCGGGGGGAGACGAGCAGTACTTC. Protein: CASSYGGLAGGDEQYF.

This clone was seen a few times. This chain joins TRBV12-3 or TRBV12-4 and TRBJ2-7; D gene uncertain. With 7 bases removed from V and 4 bases from J, the gap between germline ends came to 8 bases. CDR3 length equals 11 residues. Written as DNA, the CDR3 is TGTGCCAGCATTTTTGGGTACGAGCAGTACTTC. Residues: CASIFGYEQYF.

This clone was recorded at least ten times. The chain links TRBV5-1 to TRBJ1-1; D gene ambiguous. The CDR3 extends over 12 amino acids. The V end was cut by 5 bases, the J end by 2 bases, with 7 bases between. Germline values: CDR1 SGHRS, CDR2 YFSETQ. The CDR3 loop is CASRRDNTEAFF. The CDR3 DNA follows: TGCGCCAGCAGGCGGGATAACACTGAAGCTTTCTTT.

The chain is built from TRBV5-1 and TRBJ2-1, with 8 bases identical to TRBD1. V shed 3 bases and J 1 base; nucleotides not matched to a gene: 6. Germline V gene lookup returns CDR1 SGHRS and CDR2 YFSETQ. There are 16 residues in the CDR3. DNA of the CDR3: TGCGCCAGCAGCTGGGGGACAGGCGGTTCCTACAATGAGCAGTTCTTC. This translates into CASSWGTGGSYNEQFF.

A word on this clone: The junction departs from the called germline gene at one end, perhaps through a read error. The chain combines TRBV4-2 with TRBJ1-2; tentative D call: TRBD1 (5 bases). Germline V gene data show CDR1 as LGHNA and CDR2 as YNFKEQ. The CDR3 is 13 amino acids. Here the CDR3 reads CASSQDGAYGYPF. As DNA, the CDR3 is TGTGCGAGCAGCCAAGACGGGGCGTATGGCTACCCCTTC.

About this clone: This may be a read error, as it is one base from a much larger clone. DNA for the CDR3: TGTGCCTGGAGTTTTAAAGGGACCCAGTACTTC. Translation: CAWSFKGTQYF. The chain links TRBV30 to TRBJ2-5, with D uncertain. Germline V CDR1 and CDR2: GTSNPN, SVGIG (reference sequence). This CDR3 spans 11 amino acids. V lost 2 bases, J lost 7 bases, and 8 bases lay in between.

This clone occurred many times. Being one base from a much bigger clone, this may be a read error. Since the CDR3 does not end with the conserved phenylalanine or tryptophan, this likely comes from a read error. The chain recombines TRBV5-5 with TRBJ1-1, with 12 bases matching TRBD1. Trimming at V came to 4 bases and at J to 11 bases, leaving 9 bases not matched to a gene. Germline CDR1 is SGHKS and CDR2 is YYEKEE (reference sequence). This CDR3 comprises 14 residues. The CDR3 DNA is TGTGCCAGCAGCAAACCGGGACAGGGGGCGAAGGCTTTCTCT. Its translation: CASSKPGQGAKAFS.

In this sample, this clone turned up many times. V gene TRBV12-3 or TRBV12-4 combines with J gene TRBJ1-6; 8 positions match TRBD1. J lost 5 bases, V lost 6 bases, and 9 bases had no gene match. The CDR3 has 16 amino acids. This CDR3 reads CASRPGTGANNSPLHF. As DNA, the CDR3 is TGTGCCAGCAGGCCCGGGACAGGCGCGAATAATTCACCCCTCCACTTT.

The chain combines TRBV19 with TRBJ1-6, with TRBD1 identical over 8 bases. CDR1 and CDR2 from the germline V gene are LNHDA and SQIVND (reference sequence). Losses at the gene ends were 6 bases for V and 9 bases for J; bases not matched to a gene: 7. The CDR3 is made up of 14 amino acids. The CDR3 bases are TGTGCCAGTAGGTTGGACAGGGTTACTTCACCCCTCCACTTT. Residues: CASRLDRVTSPLHF.

This clone was recorded many times. The chain employs TRBV4-1 and TRBJ2-2; D is possibly TRBD1 (6 bases). The CDR3 extends over 16 amino acids. CDR1 is MGHRA and CDR2 is YSYEKL in the germline V gene. V shed 1 base and J shed 2 bases, with 11 bases lying between them. The chain's CDR3 is CASSQVSDRNTGELFF. DNA for the CDR3: TGCGCCAGCAGCCAAGTCTCGGACAGAAACACCGGGGAGCTGTTTTTT.

This clone has at least ten counts. The V call is TRBV5-1, the J call TRBJ1-1, with no clear D. Trimming took 6 bases from V and 11 from J, leaving 20 bases between them. The germline gives CDR1 SGHRS, CDR2 YFSETQ. The CDR3 has 13 residues. The CDR3 loop reads CASKAQPTGVAFF. Written as DNA, the CDR3 is TGCGCCAGCAAGGCGCAGCCAACGGGTGTTGCTTTCTTT.